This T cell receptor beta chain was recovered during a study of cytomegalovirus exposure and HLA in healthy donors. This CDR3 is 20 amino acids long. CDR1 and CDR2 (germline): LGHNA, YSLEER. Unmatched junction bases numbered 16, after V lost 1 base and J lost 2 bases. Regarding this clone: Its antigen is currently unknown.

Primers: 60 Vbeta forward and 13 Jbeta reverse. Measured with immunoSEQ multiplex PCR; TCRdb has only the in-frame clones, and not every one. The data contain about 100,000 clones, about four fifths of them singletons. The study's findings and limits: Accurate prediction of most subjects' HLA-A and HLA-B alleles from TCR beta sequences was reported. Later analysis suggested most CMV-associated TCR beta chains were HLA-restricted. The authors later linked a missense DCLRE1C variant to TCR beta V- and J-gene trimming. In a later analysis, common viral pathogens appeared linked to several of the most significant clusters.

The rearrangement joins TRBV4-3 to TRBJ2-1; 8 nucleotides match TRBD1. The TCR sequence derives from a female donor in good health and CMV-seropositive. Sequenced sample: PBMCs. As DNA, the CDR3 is TGCGCCAGCAGCCAAGGTCGAGGGGGGTCGGGACAGGCCACCTACAATGAGCAGTTCTTC. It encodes CASSQGRGGSGQATYNEQFF.